This record concerns one T cell receptor beta chain sequence. The specificity of this receptor is unknown. There are no base qualities to consult, and no much larger clone falls within one base. The source of the sample is a study of shared clonotypes between healthy human individuals (TCRdb year 2020). A note on the overall study: The cohort comprised two women and a few men aged 18 to 49 years. Each donor's leukapheresis produced roughly between about 0.85 and 10 billion PBMCs. Per donor, three plates each were used for CD4 naive and CD4 memory, two for CD8 naive, and one for CD8 memory. Libraries were prepared and TCR repertoires were sequenced by different laboratories using diverse techniques, in order to increase sequencing depth and limit assay-specific biases. To estimate repertoire size and how much clonotypes are shared between individuals, the study performed deep sequencing of blood TCR repertoires from a handful of healthy adults.

Findings and caveats that apply to the study as a whole: Roughly 5.2% of naive CD4, 3% to 3.5% of naive CD8, 2.3% of memory CD4, and 0.4% of memory CD8 clonotypes were shared across four donors. Even with the large sequencing depth, rarefaction of the sorted-subset datasets indicated that sequencing was incomplete. Compared with non-shared clonotypes, the clonotypes found in all four sorted-subset donors had higher generation probabilities. Because the study included a small number of donors, the genetic and exposure-history diversity represented was limited. Sampling was restricted to blood, and TCR repertoires in tissue are likely to differ from TCR repertoires in blood. Naive subsets generally had larger estimated clonotype richness than memory subsets. Based on pairwise subsampling, the degree of clonotype sharing among donors was expected to be affected by sequencing depth.

CD8 naive samples were CD45RO-negative cells positively selected for CCR7, giving a CD45RA+CCR7+ population that excluded TemRA cells. Healthy HIV-negative adults with no recently reported acute infections or vaccinations were included as donors. Every donor was a Caucasian adult residing in Nashville, Tennessee, USA. After blood collection by leukapheresis, PBMCs were isolated using Ficoll-Histopaque density gradient centrifugation and then cryopreserved in the vapor phase of liquid nitrogen. Purity and quantity of every magnetically sorted T cell population were checked by analytical flow cytometry. Genomic DNA was isolated from every sorted fraction and measured by UV absorbance on a Nanodrop 2000c. Using the deep immunoSEQ assay, multiplex PCR amplified TCR CDR3 regions from genomic DNA. Extracted genomic DNA from each cell subset was distributed evenly across all wells of several immunoSEQ 96-well plates, and each plate was treated as a replicate. Each replicate PCR for sorted subsets received around 210 ng genomic DNA, equal to tens of thousands of T cell genomes. The purified libraries were quantified using a Qubit 3.0 fluorometer, sized with a Bioanalyzer 2100, and then quantified again using the KAPA Library Quantification kit. A separate single-read 150-cycle Illumina NextSeq 550 flow cell was used to sequence each immunoSEQ 96-well plate. Regarding the original processing steps: Because the immunoSEQ output included only junctional sequences and no quality scores, the filtering could not be the same as the filtering used for full-length reads. To assign V/J genes and CDR3, sequences were annotated against IMGT germline references using PyIR, a Python wrapper for IgBLAST v1.9. Any read was removed if the V/J assignment was weak (E-value above 1e-6), the CDR3 was missing, or the read contained stop codons, out-of-frame junctions, or ambiguous translated residues. V3J clonotypes were defined as sequences sharing an identical inferred V gene, J gene, and CDR3 amino acid sequence. Percentage overlap between repertoires was computed as shared unique clonotypes divided by the size of the smaller repertoire. Richness of each repertoire was evaluated using RTK rarefaction, the Chao1 estimator, and Recon v2.1 estimates of unobserved clonotypes. For all TCRbeta clonotypes obtained by the gDNA method from a few donors, generation probabilities were computed with OLGA. What TCRdb holds here is the immuneACCESS table cut down to in-frame rearrangements. Part of the clones is not present; checked against another copy, under half of the missing clones reflect an unresolved V gene, and the others are unexplained. From that table come the V and J calls and clone size; the DNA was used to work out D and trimming. Counted in this sample were hundreds of thousands of clones; roughly 96% of them appeared once. The top ten hold roughly 0.12% of the sample.

V lost 7 bases and J lost 2 bases; the stretch between them is 6 bases long. There are 12 amino acids in the CDR3, from cysteine to phenylalanine inclusive. Only the CDR3 region is kept as DNA, spanning 36 bases read in frame from base 1. In the germline V gene, CDR1 corresponds to SGDLS and CDR2 to YYNGEE. This clonotype was sampled from a woman in her twenties or thirties in good health. The V gene is TRBV9 and the J gene is TRBJ2-2; the D gene cannot be named for sure. What was sequenced was naive CD8+ T cells sorted from blood. The sample's cell subset or site label, in plain terms: CD45RA+CCR7+. The CDR3 region has the sequence CASGSNTGELFF. Read as DNA, the sequence is TGTGCCAGCGGCAGTAACACCGGGGAGCTGTTTTTT.